This TCR beta chain was sequenced for a study of blood T cell repertoires in COVID-19. Study-wide context: The United States, Italy and Spain were the sources of the acute and convalescent COVID-19 samples. Sources were T cells, B-cell-depleted T cells, or PBMCs; the material itself was cDNA or gDNA.

Per germline, CDR1 MNHEY and CDR2 SMNVEV (reference sequence). V was clipped by 3 bases and J by 1 base, with 10 bases between them. This CDR3 is built from 15 residues. Authors' methods: Using reference gene primer amplification, nucleated cell counts were estimated. Method: immunoSEQ multiplex PCR; TCRdb's copy keeps in-frame clones and lacks some. The DNA was the basis for D and trimming; V, J and clone size are from that table. Found here are roughly 58,000 clones, over 75% of them singletons; the top ten hold roughly 29%. Those enrolled in Seattle joined during active infection and were followed longitudinally afterward.

The TCR comes from a man aged 60-69 years with COVID-19, enrolled during active disease. The V call is TRBV27, the J call TRBJ1-5; tentatively, D is TRBD1 (5 bases). Sequencing used peripheral blood. The CDR3 spells CASSFGGESNQPQHF. The CDR3 nucleotides read TGTGCCAGCAGTTTTGGGGGGGAAAGCAATCAGCCCCAGCATTTT.